These 24 T cell receptor beta chains were sequenced from one sample in a study of T cells in Graves' hyperthyroidism and ophthalmopathy. Regions amplified from RNA transcripts were the TCR beta CDR3 regions. The HTBI primer set drove a first-round RT-PCR of the TCR CDR3. TCRdb redid the calling of the multiplex PCR reads with MiXCR, one entry per CDR3 protein. The sample shows under 400,000 distinct CDR3 sequences, about a sixth of them seen only once. The sample comprised blood. The receptors derive from a woman aged 18 to 35 with Graves' hyperthyroidism that later progressed to Graves' ophthalmopathy.

This clonotype showed up many times. The gene calls are TRBV30 and TRBJ1-5; TRBD1 agrees at 7 bases. Trimming cost V 3 bases and J 7 bases; bases outside gene matches: 12. The germline CDR1 and CDR2 sequences are GTSNPN and SVGIG (reference sequence). CDR3 length equals 15 residues. This CDR3 is CAWRFVGQTKQPQHF. The CDR3 nucleotides read TGTGCCTGGAGATTCGTGGGACAGACAAAACAGCCCCAGCATTTT.

In its sample, this clonotype was seen a few times. V is TRBV5-6 and J is TRBJ2-3; D not certain. V lost 0 bases, J lost 0 bases, and 8 bases lay in between. The CDR3 has 15 amino acids. The germline CDR1 and CDR2 sequences are SGHDT and YYEEEE. The chain's CDR3 is CASSLGATSTDTQYF. CDR3 nucleotide sequence: TGTGCCAGCAGCTTGGGAGCGACTAGCACAGATACGCAGTATTTT.

This clonotype was seen repeatedly, ten times or more. This rearrangement joins TRBV2 to TRBJ2-7, with 11 bases fitting TRBD2. CDR3 size: 15 residues. The trim removed 5 bases at V and 6 bases at J, leaving 9 bases unmatched. Germline V gives CDR1 SNHLY, CDR2 FYNNEI. The CDR3 here is CASSRLAGRSAEQYF. The CDR3 coding sequence is TGTGCCAGCAGTCGACTAGCGGGGCGCTCGGCCGAGCAGTACTTC.

This clonotype has at least ten counts. The rearrangement joins TRBV29-1 to TRBJ2-7, with TRBD2 identical over 7 bases. Trimming removed 4 bases from V and 0 bases from J; junction bases left unmatched: 9. The CDR3 extends over 15 amino acids. In germline, CDR1 is SQVTM, CDR2 ANQGSEA. The CDR3 is CSVVGGLSSSYEQYF. CDR3 sequence (DNA): TGCAGCGTTGTGGGGGGACTATCGAGCTCCTACGAGCAGTACTTC.

There are a few counts of this clonotype. V and J are TRBV20-1 and TRBJ1-6, with D tentatively TRBD1 (5 bases). Between the trimmed V and J ends, which lost 0 bases and 0 bases, there was a span of 12 bases. This CDR3 is 17 amino acids long. Germline assignment: CDR1 DFQATT and CDR2 SNEGSKA (reference sequence). The CDR3 region is CSARDRQLSSYNSPLHF. The CDR3 bases are TGCAGTGCTAGAGATCGACAGCTGAGCTCCTATAATTCACCCCTCCACTTT.

The table lists this clonotype with many counts. The rearrangement links TRBV3-1 to TRBJ1-2, with D unresolved. CDR1 is LGHDT, CDR2 YNNKEL, per germline (reference sequence). The ends were cut back, 7 bases at V and 8 bases at J, with 23 bases in the middle. The CDR3 has 15 amino acids. The CDR3 DNA reads as TGTGCCAGCACCCGGTGGAAGGGAACCCTGGCAGGCTACACCTTC. It translates to CASTRWKGTLAGYTF.

This clonotype was seen repeatedly, ten times or more. The chain uses TRBV6-1 and TRBJ1-1; no clear D gene. The V and J ends lost 8 bases and 0 bases respectively, with 7 bases between them. The germline V gene has CDR1 MNHNS and CDR2 SASEGT. This CDR3 has 12 amino acids. This CDR3 is CASGRLNTEAFF. CDR3 DNA sequence: TGTGCCAGCGGGCGTTTGAACACTGAAGCTTTCTTT.

This clonotype was counted only a few times. The rearrangement joins TRBV20-1 to TRBJ1-3, with D hard to call. This CDR3 region has 12 residues. The germline CDR1 and CDR2 sequences are DFQATT and SNEGSKA (reference sequence). V gave up 1 base and J gave up 6 bases, with 7 bases separating them. The CDR3 loop is CSARVESNTIYF. The CDR3 DNA is TGCAGTGCTAGAGTGGAGTCAAACACCATATATTTT.

This clonotype was detected ten times or more. This chain joins TRBV20-1 and TRBJ2-5; tentative D call: TRBD2 (6 bases). Trimming removed 3 bases from V and 3 bases from J, with 14 bases in between. The CDR3 has 14 amino acids. Per germline, CDR1 DFQATT and CDR2 SNEGSKA (reference sequence). CDR3 amino acids: CSARGGAVKETQYF. The CDR3 DNA follows: TGCAGTGCTAGGGGGGGAGCAGTTAAAGAGACCCAGTACTTC.

This clonotype has a count of ten or more. The chain is built from TRBV20-1 and TRBJ2-1; 7 bases are a match to TRBD2. Germline V CDR1 and CDR2: DFQATT, SNEGSKA (reference sequence). V shed 6 bases, J shed 7 bases, and the junction held 9 bases outside the gene matches. This CDR3 region has 13 residues. The CDR3 DNA reads TGCAGTGCCCGCCGCGGGAGTTTGAATGAGCAGTTCTTC. This sequence encodes CSARRGSLNEQFF.

This chain links TRBV19 with TRBJ2-1; tentatively, D is TRBD1 or TRBD2 (5 bases each). Germline lookup yields CDR1 LNHDA and CDR2 SQIVND (reference sequence). V was shortened by 10 bases and J by 7 bases, with 14 bases between the two germline ends. The CDR3 spans 12 residues. DNA for the CDR3: TGTGCCACCTGGGGATGGGGGAATGAGCAGTTCTTC. Translation: CATWGWGNEQFF.

This clonotype was recorded at least ten times. This chain connects TRBV6-1 to TRBJ2-7; D is possibly TRBD1 or TRBD2 (5 bases each). Trimming took 7 bases from V and 4 from J, leaving 17 bases between them. This CDR3 has 14 residues. Germline values: CDR1 MNHNS, CDR2 SASEGT. CDR3 amino acids: CASIEGDSMYEQYF. The CDR3 DNA sequence: TGTGCCAGCATCGAGGGAGACAGTATGTACGAGCAGTACTTC.

The chain joins TRBV19 to TRBJ1-5; 7 nucleotides agree with TRBD1. The trim removed 6 bases at V and 3 bases at J, leaving 2 bases unmatched. Germline loops: CDR1 LNHDA, CDR2 SQIVND (reference sequence). CDR3 size: 13 residues. CDR3 sequence (DNA): TGTGCCAGTAGCGGACAGGACAATCAGCCCCAGCATTTT. Translated: CASSGQDNQPQHF.

This clonotype turned up a few times. This chain joins TRBV6-1 and TRBJ2-1; D may be TRBD2 (6 bases). V gave up 5 bases and J gave up 15 bases, with 20 bases separating them. Germline-derived CDR1 and CDR2 are MNHNS and SASEGT. The CDR3 covers 13 residues. The CDR3 nucleotides read TGTGCCAGCAGTCTATCGGAGGGCGGGGTACGGTTCTTC. Translated: CASSLSEGGVRFF.

This clonotype was observed many times. V gene TRBV7-2 combines with J gene TRBJ2-7; 10 nucleotides agree with TRBD2. The germline V gene encodes CDR1 SGHTA and CDR2 FQGNSA. The CDR3 runs to 16 residues. Losses at the gene ends were 1 base for V and 3 bases for J; bases not matched to a gene: 6. This chain's CDR3 is CASSLVASGRSYEQYF. As DNA, the CDR3 is TGTGCCAGCAGCTTAGTTGCTAGCGGGAGAAGCTACGAGCAGTACTTC. The full variable domain, its missing parts supplied by reference TRBV7-2 and TRBJ2-7, is GAGVSQSPSNKVTEKGKDVELRCDPISGHTALYWYRQSLGQGLEFLIYFQGNSAPDKSGLPSDRFSAERTGGSVSTLTIQRTQQEDSAVYLCASSLVASGRSYEQYFGPGTRLTVT.

The table lists this clonotype with many counts. The junction departs from the called germline gene at one end, perhaps through a read error. V and J are TRBV6-2 or TRBV6-3 and TRBJ2-1; D is uncertain. The germline V gene encodes CDR1 MNHEY and CDR2 SVGEGT. This CDR3 is built from 15 residues. Here the CDR3 reads CASTYGPAEYNEQFF. The CDR3 DNA reads TGTGCCAGCACTTACGGGCCGGCGGAATACAATGAGCAGTTCTTC.

This clonotype was seen at least ten times. This rearrangement joins TRBV5-1 to TRBJ2-5, with D tentatively TRBD2 (5 bases). V was shortened by 4 bases and J by 3 bases, with 19 bases between the two germline ends. The length of the CDR3 is 16 residues. Per the germline V gene, CDR1 is SGHRS and CDR2 is YFSETQ. CDR3: CASSLDKPGVEETQYF. CDR3 DNA: TGCGCCAGCAGCCTCGACAAACCCGGGGTCGAAGAGACCCAGTACTTC.

This clonotype was observed a handful of times. The gene calls are TRBV5-1 and TRBJ2-3, with 8 bases lining up with TRBD2. The CDR3 spans 14 residues. J was trimmed by 6 bases and V by 0 bases; bases with no gene match: 3. The germline V gene encodes CDR1 SGHRS and CDR2 YFSETQ. The CDR3 sequence: CASSLASGLDTQYF. DNA of the CDR3: TGCGCCAGCAGCTTGGCTAGCGGGCTGGATACGCAGTATTTT.

The rearrangement uses TRBV12-3 or TRBV12-4 and TRBJ2-3, with D unresolved. Trimming shortened V by 3 bases and J by 6 bases, and 19 bases separated the two germline ends. The CDR3 runs to 16 residues. CDR3 DNA sequence: TGTGCCAGCAGTTTCATAACCGGGCGTTTAGGGGATACGCAGTATTTT. Its translation is CASSFITGRLGDTQYF.

Many counts were recorded for this clonotype. The chain uses TRBV20-1 and TRBJ1-1, with D hard to call. Per germline, CDR1 DFQATT and CDR2 SNEGSKA (reference sequence). CDR3 size: 12 residues. V lost 1 base and J 8 bases, leaving 11 bases between the germline ends. The CDR3 DNA reads TGCAGTGCTAGAGTCCCTTTGGAGGAAGCTTTCTTT. It is translated as CSARVPLEEAFF.

This clonotype occurred many times. The CDR3 DNA follows: TGTGCCAGCAGTCATAGCCGTGGGACAGGGTATGGGAATGAGCAGTTCTTC. Amino acid sequence: CASSHSRGTGYGNEQFF. This rearrangement joins TRBV14 to TRBJ2-1; 9 bases line up with TRBD1. CDR1 and CDR2 (germline): SGHDN, FVKESK. This CDR3 is 17 amino acids long. J was trimmed by 7 bases and V by 6 bases; bases with no gene match: 16.

This chain connects TRBV9 to TRBJ2-7; 7 bases are a match to TRBD1. The CDR3 contains 14 residues. CDR1 is SGDLS and CDR2 is YYNGEE in the germline V gene. J gave up 0 bases and V 6 bases, and 6 bases lay outside the gene matches. This CDR3 reads CASTRDSSSYEQYF. CDR3 nucleotide sequence: TGTGCCAGCACCAGGGACAGTAGCTCCTACGAGCAGTACTTC.

This clonotype has only a few counts. The chain is built from TRBV15 and TRBJ1-1; D is possibly TRBD1 (6 bases). The ends were cut back, 0 bases at V and 0 bases at J, with 11 bases in the middle. CDR1 and CDR2 (germline): LNHNV, YYDKDF (reference sequence). This CDR3 contains 16 residues. The CDR3 region is CATSRDTGRVNTEAFF. The CDR3 DNA follows: TGTGCCACCAGCAGAGATACAGGGAGGGTGAACACTGAAGCTTTCTTT.

As regards this clonotype: A much larger clone is a single base away; this may be a read error. V is TRBV7-2 and J is TRBJ2-7; the match to TRBD2 covers 12 bases. Germline CDR1 is SGHTA and CDR2 is FQGNSA. The CDR3 has 15 amino acids. CDR3 DNA: TGTGCCAGCAGCAGCGGACTAGCGGGATCCTACGAGCGGTACTTC. Translation gives CASSSGLAGSYERYF.